Only one count was recorded for the clone carrying this T cell receptor (beta chain). The data belong to a study of T cell responses to AZD1222 COVID-19 vaccine. The repertoire was sequenced with immunoSEQ multiplex PCR; TCRdb's copy has only in-frame clones and lacks some. The data show about 140,000 clones, over 85% seen once. Per germline, CDR1 SGHDN and CDR2 FVKESK. This CDR3 spans 13 amino acids. V gave up 4 bases and J gave up 5 bases; unmatched junction bases: 2. This sample comprised peripheral blood, obtained on day 0 of AZD1222 vaccination. The chain uses TRBV14 and TRBJ1-2; 9 nucleotides agree with TRBD1. The origin of this receptor is an adult in good health. The CDR3: CASSPTGGYGYTF. DNA of the CDR3: TGTGCCAGCAGCCCGACAGGGGGATATGGCTACACCTTC.